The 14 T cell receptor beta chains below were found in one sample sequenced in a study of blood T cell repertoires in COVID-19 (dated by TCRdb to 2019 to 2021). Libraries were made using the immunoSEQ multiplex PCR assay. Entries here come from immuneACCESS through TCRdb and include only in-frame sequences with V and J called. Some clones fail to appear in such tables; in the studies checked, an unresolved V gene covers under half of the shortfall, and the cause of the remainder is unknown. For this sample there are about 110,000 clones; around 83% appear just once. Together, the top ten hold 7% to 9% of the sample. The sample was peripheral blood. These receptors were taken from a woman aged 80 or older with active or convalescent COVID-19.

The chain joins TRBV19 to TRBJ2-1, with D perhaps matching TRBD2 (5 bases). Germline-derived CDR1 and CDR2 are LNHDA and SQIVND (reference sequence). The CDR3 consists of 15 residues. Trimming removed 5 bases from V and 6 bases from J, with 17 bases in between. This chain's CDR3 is CASSERGLLINEQFF. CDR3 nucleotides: TGTGCCAGTAGTGAGCGAGGACTCTTAATCAATGAGCAGTTCTTC.

This CDR3 reads CSASLPGGAGQPQHF. The CDR3, as DNA: TGCAGTGCTAGTTTACCAGGGGGCGCGGGTCAGCCCCAGCATTTT. The chain couples TRBV20-1 to TRBJ1-5; 8 bases agree with TRBD1. This CDR3 is built from 15 residues. V gave up 3 bases and J gave up 6 bases; unmatched junction bases: 10. The germline V gene encodes CDR1 DFQATT and CDR2 SNEGSKA (reference sequence).

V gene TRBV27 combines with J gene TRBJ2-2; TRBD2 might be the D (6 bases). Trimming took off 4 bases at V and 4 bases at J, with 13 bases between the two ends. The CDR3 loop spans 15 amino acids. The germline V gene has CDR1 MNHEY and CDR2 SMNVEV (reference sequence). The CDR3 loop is CASSSAGRGTGELFF. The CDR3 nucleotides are TGTGCCAGCAGTTCGGCGGGACGGGGCACCGGGGAGCTGTTTTTT.

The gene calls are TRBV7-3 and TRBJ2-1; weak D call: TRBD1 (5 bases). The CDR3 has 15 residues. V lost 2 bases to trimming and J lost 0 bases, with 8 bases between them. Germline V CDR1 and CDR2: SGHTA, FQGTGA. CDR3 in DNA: TGTGCCAGCAGCTTAGGGCAGGGCTCCTACAATGAGCAGTTCTTC. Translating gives CASSLGQGSYNEQFF.

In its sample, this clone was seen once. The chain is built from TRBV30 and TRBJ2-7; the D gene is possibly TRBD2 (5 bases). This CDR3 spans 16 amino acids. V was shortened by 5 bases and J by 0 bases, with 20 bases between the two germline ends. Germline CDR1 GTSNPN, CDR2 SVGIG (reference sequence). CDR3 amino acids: CAWAFQRTPGSYEQYF. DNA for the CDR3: TGTGCCTGGGCATTCCAGCGGACTCCTGGCTCCTACGAGCAGTACTTC. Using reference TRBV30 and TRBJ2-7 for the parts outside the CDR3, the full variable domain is SQTIHQWPATLVQPVGSPLSLECTVEGTSNPNLYWYRQAAGRGLQLLFYSVGIGQISSEVPQNLSASRPQDRQFILSSKKLLLSDSGFYLCAWAFQRTPGSYEQYFGPGTRLTVT.

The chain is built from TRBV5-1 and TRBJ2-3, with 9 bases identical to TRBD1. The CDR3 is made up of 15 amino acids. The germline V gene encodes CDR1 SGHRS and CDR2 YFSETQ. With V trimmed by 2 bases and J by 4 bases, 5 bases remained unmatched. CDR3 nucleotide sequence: TGCGCCAGCAGCTTTCGACAGGGGGGCGCAGATACGCAGTATTTT. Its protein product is CASSFRQGGADTQYF.

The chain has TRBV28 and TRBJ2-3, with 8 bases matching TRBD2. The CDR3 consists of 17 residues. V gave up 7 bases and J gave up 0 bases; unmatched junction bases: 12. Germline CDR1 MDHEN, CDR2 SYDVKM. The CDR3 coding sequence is TGTGCCAGCATCCCTGCCTCCGGGGGGGGGAGCACAGATACGCAGTATTTT. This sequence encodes CASIPASGGGSTDTQYF.

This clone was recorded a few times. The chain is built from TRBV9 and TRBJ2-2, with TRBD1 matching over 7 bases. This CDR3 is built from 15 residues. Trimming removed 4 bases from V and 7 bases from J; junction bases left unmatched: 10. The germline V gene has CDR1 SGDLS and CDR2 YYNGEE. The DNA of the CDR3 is TGTGCCAGCAGCCAGGCAAGGGGGCACGTCGGGGAGCTGTTTTTT. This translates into CASSQARGHVGELFF.

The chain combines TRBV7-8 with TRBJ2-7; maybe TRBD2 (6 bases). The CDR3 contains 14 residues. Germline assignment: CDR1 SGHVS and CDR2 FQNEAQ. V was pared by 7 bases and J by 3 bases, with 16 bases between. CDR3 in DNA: TGTGCCAGCACCCCAGCGGGTAGGAGCTACGAGCAGTACTTC. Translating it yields CASTPAGRSYEQYF.

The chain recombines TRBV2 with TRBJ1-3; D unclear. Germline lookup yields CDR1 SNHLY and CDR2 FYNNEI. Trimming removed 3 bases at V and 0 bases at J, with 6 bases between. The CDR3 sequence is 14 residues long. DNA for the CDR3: TGTGCCAGCAGTGACGGTGGCTCTGGAAACACCATATATTTT. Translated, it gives CASSDGGSGNTIYF.

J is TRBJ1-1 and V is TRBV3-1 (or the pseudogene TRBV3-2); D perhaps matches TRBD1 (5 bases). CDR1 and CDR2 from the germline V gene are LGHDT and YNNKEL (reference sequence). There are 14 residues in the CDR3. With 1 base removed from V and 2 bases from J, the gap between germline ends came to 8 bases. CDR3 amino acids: CASSQGTPNTEAFF. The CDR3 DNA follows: TGTGCCAGCAGCCAAGGGACACCTAACACTGAAGCTTTCTTT.

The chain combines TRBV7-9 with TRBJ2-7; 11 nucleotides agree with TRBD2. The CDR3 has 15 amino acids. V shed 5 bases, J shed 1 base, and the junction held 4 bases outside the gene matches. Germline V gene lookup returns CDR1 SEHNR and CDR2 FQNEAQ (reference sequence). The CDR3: CASSTGTSGSYEQYF. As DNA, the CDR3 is TGTGCCAGCAGCACCGGGACTAGCGGATCCTACGAGCAGTACTTC.

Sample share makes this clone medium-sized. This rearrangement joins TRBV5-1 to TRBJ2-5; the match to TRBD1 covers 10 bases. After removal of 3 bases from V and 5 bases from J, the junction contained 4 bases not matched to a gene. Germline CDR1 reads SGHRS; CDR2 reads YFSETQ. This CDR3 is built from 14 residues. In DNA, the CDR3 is TGCGCCAGCAGCTGGGGACAGGGGTCGGAGACCCAGTACTTC. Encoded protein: CASSWGQGSETQYF.

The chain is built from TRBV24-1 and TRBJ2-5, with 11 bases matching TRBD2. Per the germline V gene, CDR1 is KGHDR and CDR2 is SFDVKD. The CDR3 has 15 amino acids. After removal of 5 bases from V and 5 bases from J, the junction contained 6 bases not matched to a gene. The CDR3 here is CATSGQLAGEETQYF. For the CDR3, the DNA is TGTGCCACCAGTGGCCAACTAGCGGGAGAGGAGACCCAGTACTTC.